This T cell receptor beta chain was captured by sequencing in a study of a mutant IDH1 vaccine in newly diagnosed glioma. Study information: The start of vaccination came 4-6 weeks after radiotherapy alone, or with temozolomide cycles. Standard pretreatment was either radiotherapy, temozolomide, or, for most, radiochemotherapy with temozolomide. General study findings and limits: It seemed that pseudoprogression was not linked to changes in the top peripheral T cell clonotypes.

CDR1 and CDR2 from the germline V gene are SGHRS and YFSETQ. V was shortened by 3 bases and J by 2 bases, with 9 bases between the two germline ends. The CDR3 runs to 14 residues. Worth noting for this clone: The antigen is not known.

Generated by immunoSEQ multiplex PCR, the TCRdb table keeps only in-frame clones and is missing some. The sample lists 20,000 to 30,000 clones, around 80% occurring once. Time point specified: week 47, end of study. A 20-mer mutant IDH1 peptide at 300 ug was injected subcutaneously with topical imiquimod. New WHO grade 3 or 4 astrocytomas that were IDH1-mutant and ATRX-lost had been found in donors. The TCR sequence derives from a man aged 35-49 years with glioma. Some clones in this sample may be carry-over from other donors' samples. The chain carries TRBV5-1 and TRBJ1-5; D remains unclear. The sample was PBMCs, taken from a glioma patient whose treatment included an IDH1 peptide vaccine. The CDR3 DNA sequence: TGCGCCAGCAGCTACCTCGGGGGCAATCAGCCCCAGCATTTT. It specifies CASSYLGGNQPQHF.